This TCR beta chain was profiled in a study of metastatic and nonmetastatic thyroid tumors. As for the study in general: Patients with malignant and benign thyroid disease provided blood and tumor or nodule tissue, whose repertoires were compared.

As concerns this clone: Its target is unknown.

TCRdb ran MiXCR on the PCR reads. The sample gives tens of thousands of clones, roughly a quarter of which show up once; around 10% is in the top ten. Before thyroid surgery, none of the patients had received any treatment. The CDR3 consists of 15 residues. CDR1 SGHRS and CDR2 YFSETQ come from the germline V gene. With 0 bases clipped from V and 14 bases from J, the junction kept 11 bases outside the gene matches. Study-wide points: Patients with malignant thyroid tumors reportedly had significantly higher TCR beta diversity than those with benign nodules, in blood and tumor.

The sequenced sample was tumor tissue. The chain is built from TRBV5-1 and TRBJ2-5, with 12 nucleotides matching TRBD2. The clonotype comes from a male donor with papillary thyroid cancer or a benign thyroid nodule (not recorded which). Some clones in this sample may be carry-over from other donors' samples. The CDR3 here is CASSLGTSGEETHYF. The CDR3 DNA is TGCGCCAGCAGCTTGGGGACTAGCGGGGAAGAGACACATTACTTC.